The 29 T cell receptor beta chains below come from one sample, sequenced in a study of blood T cell repertoires in COVID-19. Generated by immunoSEQ multiplex PCR, the TCRdb table keeps only in-frame clones and is missing some. The data hold about 150,000 clones, with about 90% observed a single time. The material sequenced was peripheral blood. The receptors originated from a man over 45 with acute or convalescent COVID-19.

This chain joins TRBV5-1 and TRBJ2-1; 8 nucleotides match TRBD2. The germline V gene encodes CDR1 SGHRS and CDR2 YFSETQ. The V and J ends lost 2 bases and 4 bases, in that order; junction bases with no gene match: 5. The CDR3 is 15 residues long. CDR3: CASSFGAGEYNEQFF. The CDR3 DNA sequence: TGCGCCAGCAGCTTCGGAGCGGGAGAATACAATGAGCAGTTCTTC.

The chain combines TRBV6-6 with TRBJ2-1; no clear D gene. This CDR3 spans 12 amino acids. Trimming stripped 8 bases from V and 8 bases from J, with 13 bases between. Germline assignment: CDR1 MNHNY and CDR2 SVGAGI (reference sequence). The CDR3 spells CASRHQRHEQFF. DNA of the CDR3: TGTGCCAGCCGCCATCAGCGCCATGAGCAGTTCTTC.

The rearrangement joins TRBV2 to TRBJ2-1, with TRBD1 identical over 9 bases. Unmatched junction bases numbered 8, after V lost 3 bases and J lost 8 bases. This CDR3 is 15 amino acids long. Germline loops: CDR1 SNHLY, CDR2 FYNNEI. This chain's CDR3 is CASSELGTGSDEQFF. CDR3 bases: TGTGCCAGCAGTGAGTTGGGGACAGGGTCCGATGAGCAGTTCTTC.

This clone was picked up a small number of times. The chain uses TRBV7-2 and TRBJ1-2; D might be TRBD1 (5 bases). The CDR3 loop spans 14 amino acids. Trimming removed 5 bases from V and 5 bases from J, with 15 bases in between. In germline, CDR1 is SGHTA, CDR2 FQGNSA. In DNA, the CDR3 is TGTGCCAGCAGCCAAGACAGTGCGAAGTATGGCTACACCTTC. Amino acids: CASSQDSAKYGYTF.

The V gene is TRBV7-9, the J gene TRBJ1-1, with TRBD1 matching over 12 bases. J lost 11 bases, V lost 8 bases, and 6 bases had no gene match. This CDR3 spans 12 amino acids. Germline CDR1 SEHNR, CDR2 FQNEAQ (reference sequence). The CDR3 DNA is TGTGCCAGCGGGGGACAGGGGGCTTATGCTTTCTTT. This codes for CASGGQGAYAFF.

The rearrangement links TRBV9 to TRBJ2-2; TRBD2 matches at 7 bases. Germline V gene data show CDR1 as SGDLS and CDR2 as YYNGEE. V shed 4 bases, J shed 0 bases, and the junction held 9 bases outside the gene matches. This CDR3 spans 17 amino acids. The CDR3 nucleotides read TGTGCCAGCAGCCCCCGGGGGGTAGGGTCGAACACCGGGGAGCTGTTTTTT. Residues: CASSPRGVGSNTGELFF.

The gene calls are TRBV19 and TRBJ1-5, with 7 positions matching TRBD1. V was pared by 7 bases and J by 4 bases, with 7 bases of the junction left unmatched. The V gene's germline CDR1 is LNHDA and CDR2 SQIVND (reference sequence). This CDR3 has 14 residues. CDR3 region: CASNSGQLNQPQHF. In DNA form, the CDR3 reads TGTGCCAGTAACTCGGGACAGCTGAATCAGCCCCAGCATTTT.

The chain joins TRBV5-4 to TRBJ1-2, with D possibly being TRBD1 (6 bases). Trimming shortened V by 4 bases and J by 6 bases, and 10 bases separated the two germline ends. CDR1 is SGHNT and CDR2 is YYREEE in the germline V gene (reference sequence). The CDR3 runs to 12 residues. The CDR3 spells CASSGNRDGYTF. CDR3 bases: TGTGCCAGCAGCGGGAACAGGGATGGCTACACCTTC.

J is TRBJ2-1 and V is TRBV27, with D maybe TRBD2 (6 bases). This CDR3 is 16 amino acids long. V was shortened by 5 bases and J by 5 bases, with 19 bases between the two germline ends. Germline-derived CDR1 and CDR2 are MNHEY and SMNVEV (reference sequence). CDR3 coding DNA: TGTGCCAGCAGTCCCCGAATAGCGGCAACTAACAATGAGCAGTTCTTC. This translates into CASSPRIAATNNEQFF.

The chain couples TRBV10-3 to TRBJ2-7; D not resolved. V lost 8 bases to trimming and J lost 7 bases, with 18 bases between them. Germline lookup yields CDR1 ENHRY and CDR2 SYGVKD. CDR3 length: 13 amino acids. CDR3 DNA: TGTGCCATCGGCCAGACGGCTTTCGGGGAGCAGTACGTC. It is translated as CAIGQTAFGEQYV.

The chain joins TRBV11-2 to TRBJ2-3; 8 nucleotides agree with TRBD1. J lost 5 bases, V lost 5 bases, and 6 bases had no gene match. The CDR3 extends over 14 amino acids. Germline V lookup: CDR1 SGHAT, CDR2 FQNNGV. The CDR3 DNA follows: TGTGCCAGCAGCCCGACAGGGGTTGAAGATACGCAGTATTTT. Residues: CASSPTGVEDTQYF.

The chain is built from TRBV29-1 and TRBJ2-5; a possible D gene is TRBD1 (6 bases). With 7 bases removed from V and 0 bases from J, the gap between germline ends came to 12 bases. This CDR3 region has 13 residues. CDR1 SQVTM and CDR2 ANQGSEA come from the germline V gene. CDR3 in amino acids: CSAEDSYQETQYF. The CDR3 region has the DNA TGCAGCGCAGAGGACAGCTACCAAGAGACCCAGTACTTC.

This clone was observed once. The genes are TRBV24-1 and TRBJ1-5; TRBD1 agrees at 7 bases. CDR3 length: 16 residues. Germline V gene lookup returns CDR1 KGHDR and CDR2 SFDVKD. The V and J ends lost 3 bases and 4 bases, in that order; junction bases with no gene match: 8. CDR3 sequence (DNA): TGTGCCACCAGTGATCACAGGACAGGCCGTAATCAGCCCCAGCATTTT. This sequence encodes CATSDHRTGRNQPQHF.

This chain links TRBV19 with TRBJ2-2; TRBD2 might be the D (5 bases). CDR3 length equals 17 residues. Germline lookup yields CDR1 LNHDA and CDR2 SQIVND (reference sequence). The V and J ends lost 8 bases and 3 bases respectively, with 22 bases between them. The CDR3 nucleotides are TGTGCCAGTCTAGCACCGGTATCGGGCGCCTACACCGGGGAGCTGTTTTTT. This encodes CASLAPVSGAYTGELFF.

The V and J genes are TRBV7-2 and TRBJ1-1, with TRBD1 matching 8 bases. Germline V gene lookup returns CDR1 SGHTA and CDR2 FQGNSA. V was pared by 5 bases and J by 1 base, with 3 bases of the junction left unmatched. CDR3 length: 14 amino acids. The CDR3 here is CASSRGTGNTEAFF. The CDR3 region has the DNA TGTGCCAGCAGCCGGGGGACAGGGAACACTGAAGCTTTCTTT.

The chain recombines TRBV7-9 with TRBJ2-5, with D maybe TRBD2 (5 bases). V was clipped by 3 bases and J by 5 bases, with 16 bases between them. The CDR3 is 15 amino acids. CDR1 is SEHNR and CDR2 is FQNEAQ in the germline V gene (reference sequence). Here the CDR3 DNA reads TGTGCCAGCAGCTTTTTAGGGAGTCCGTCTGAGACCCAGTACTTC. Protein: CASSFLGSPSETQYF.

CDR3 nucleotides: TGTGCCAGCACCGCACAGGGGGCCTATGGCTACACCTTC. This codes for CASTAQGAYGYTF. The chain carries TRBV28 and TRBJ1-2; 9 positions match TRBD1. The ends lost 7 bases at V and 4 bases at J; junction bases unmatched: 4. Germline V lookup: CDR1 MDHEN, CDR2 SYDVKM. The CDR3 length is 13 residues.

V is TRBV5-4 and J is TRBJ2-2, with D unresolved. Germline loops: CDR1 SGHNT, CDR2 YYREEE (reference sequence). The CDR3 covers 14 residues. Trimming left V 1 base short and J 2 bases short, with 6 bases between. The DNA of the CDR3 is TGTGCCAGCAGCTTGCGCGGCAACACCGGGGAGCTGTTTTTT. Encoded protein: CASSLRGNTGELFF.

As regards this clone: Other DNA sequences in this specimen translate into the identical CDR3. The chain couples TRBV18 to TRBJ1-2; no reliable D call. V was trimmed by 1 base and J by 2 bases, leaving 8 bases between them. Looked up from germline, CDR1 is KGHSH and CDR2 is LQKENI. The length of the CDR3 is 14 residues. CDR3 in amino acids: CASSPRGGNYGYTF. DNA of the CDR3: TGTGCCAGCTCACCACGTGGAGGGAACTATGGCTACACCTTC.

The chain uses TRBV9 and TRBJ1-2; 10 bases fit TRBD1. Germline V CDR1 and CDR2: SGDLS, YYNGEE. The CDR3 loop spans 15 amino acids. Unmatched junction bases numbered 5, after V lost 5 bases and J lost 1 base. The CDR3 nucleotides read TGTGCCAGCAGACTCCGGGACAGGGGTAACTATGGCTACACCTTC. Translated: CASRLRDRGNYGYTF.

The J gene is TRBJ2-1, the V gene TRBV6-5; 13 bases align to TRBD2. The CDR3 spans 15 residues. V lost 6 bases, J lost 5 bases, and 4 bases stayed unmatched. Per the germline V gene, CDR1 is MNHEY and CDR2 is SVGAGI. The CDR3 spells CASRPGTSGNNEQFF. CDR3 sequence (DNA): TGTGCCAGCAGACCCGGGACTAGCGGGAACAATGAGCAGTTCTTC.

J is TRBJ2-1 and V is TRBV5-8; TRBD2 matches 13 bases. The V segment lost 4 bases and the J segment 7 bases; nucleotides outside the gene matches: 14. Germline V lookup: CDR1 SGHTS, CDR2 YDEGEE. The CDR3 sequence is 18 residues long. The CDR3 DNA reads TGTGCCAGCAGCACCCAACCCCAAACTAGCGGGGGGGCTAATGAGCAGTTCTTC. It translates to CASSTQPQTSGGANEQFF.

The chain links TRBV7-2 to TRBJ2-1, with D hard to call. Per germline, CDR1 SGHTA and CDR2 FQGNSA. Trimming took off 1 base at V and 1 base at J, with 8 bases between the two ends. This CDR3 is 15 amino acids long. CDR3 amino acids: CASSLVFGSYNEQFF. The CDR3 nucleotides read TGTGCCAGCAGCTTAGTGTTCGGTTCCTACAATGAGCAGTTCTTC.

The J gene is TRBJ1-5, the V gene TRBV19; TRBD1 matches 7 bases. With 3 bases clipped from V and 0 bases from J, the junction kept 2 bases outside the gene matches. The V gene's germline CDR1 is LNHDA and CDR2 SQIVND (reference sequence). The length of the CDR3 is 15 residues. CDR3 nucleotide sequence: TGTGCCAGTAGTATTGGGACAGATAGCAATCAGCCCCAGCATTTT. Translated: CASSIGTDSNQPQHF. Full variable domain (outside the CDR3, taken from reference TRBV19 and TRBJ1-5): DGGITQSPKYLFRKEGQNVTLSCEQNLNHDAMYWYRQDPGQGLRLIYYSQIVNDFQKGDIAEGYSVSREKKESFPLTVTSAQKNPTAFYLCASSIGTDSNQPQHFGDGTRLSIL.

This chain links TRBV13 with TRBJ2-3; tentative D call: TRBD1 (6 bases). Germline CDR1 and CDR2: PRHDT and FYEKMQ (reference sequence). V was clipped by 0 bases and J by 7 bases, with 14 bases between them. The CDR3 runs to 15 residues. The DNA of the CDR3 is TGTGCCAGCAGCTTAGGCCCGACAGGAACCCATACGCAGTATTTT. It specifies CASSLGPTGTHTQYF.

V and J are TRBV7-9 and TRBJ2-7; TRBD1 matches at 8 bases. Per germline, CDR1 SEHNR and CDR2 FQNEAQ (reference sequence). The length of the CDR3 is 15 residues. With V trimmed by 1 base and J by 3 bases, 5 bases remained unmatched. CDR3 coding DNA: TGTGCCAGCAGCTTAGTGACAGGGGCCATCTACGAGCAGTACTTC. Its protein is CASSLVTGAIYEQYF.

V gene TRBV3-1 (or the pseudogene TRBV3-2) combines with J gene TRBJ2-5; 9 nucleotides align to TRBD2. Germline assignment: CDR1 LGHDT and CDR2 YNNKEL (reference sequence). The CDR3 totals 16 residues. The V gene end was trimmed by 3 bases and the J gene end by 5 bases; junction bases not matched to a gene: 10. The CDR3, as DNA: TGTGCCAGCAGCCAGGGGTTAGCGGGAGCGGGGGAGACCCAGTACTTC. Translating gives CASSQGLAGAGETQYF.

The genes are TRBV29-1 and TRBJ1-2, with no clear D. Trimming took 0 bases from V and 8 from J, leaving 16 bases between them. CDR1 is SQVTM and CDR2 is ANQGSEA in the germline V gene. The CDR3 extends over 14 amino acids. CDR3 protein: CSVEDQRVVRGYTF. In DNA form, the CDR3 reads TGCAGCGTTGAAGACCAGCGGGTGGTGCGGGGCTACACCTTC.

The J gene is TRBJ1-1, the V gene TRBV29-1; 7 nucleotides align to TRBD1. This CDR3 has 13 amino acids. Germline values: CDR1 SQVTM, CDR2 ANQGSEA. The V and J ends lost 2 bases and 4 bases, in that order; junction bases with no gene match: 4. CDR3 in DNA: TGCAGCGTTGAAAGACAGGGAGGCACTGAAGCTTTCTTT. It is translated as CSVERQGGTEAFF.